A single T cell receptor (beta chain) is shown here with its context. Assay: immunoSEQ multiplex PCR; the TCRdb copy retains only in-frame clones and omits some. The data show about 150,000 clones, with roughly 92% seen just once and over 1.3% held by the top ten. The sample belongs to a study of control samples from healthy donors and cancer patients. This CDR3 is 11 amino acids long. Trimming removed 5 bases from V and 5 bases from J, with 9 bases in between. Germline values: CDR1 DFQATT, CDR2 SNEGSKA (reference sequence). This chain links TRBV20-1 with TRBJ1-2, with a tentative D call TRBD1 (5 bases). Sample: blood. The clonotype originates from a woman under 30 in good health. The CDR3 reads CSAGTGYGYTF. The CDR3 DNA is TGCAGTGCTGGAACAGGATATGGCTACACCTTC.